The rows below give T cell receptor beta chains drawn from one sample of a study of cytomegalovirus exposure and HLA in healthy donors. Generated by immunoSEQ multiplex PCR, the TCRdb table keeps only in-frame clones and is missing some. The sample consists of more than 200,000 clones, about 80% of them appearing once. The sequenced sample was PBMCs. The receptors here all came from a male donor in good health and CMV-seronegative. Each CDR3 is given with its conserved first and last residue. A D gene is named only where the DNA matches it firmly. Rows may omit the clone size; those that give it use once, few, many or a size class.

>TRBD1|TRBJ1-1|NA|TRBV6-6
TGTGCCAGCAGTAAATGGACAGGAAAGAACACTGAAGCTTTCTTT
CASSKWTGKNTEAFF
>NA|TRBJ2-2|NA|TRBV4-3
TGCGCCAGCAGCCAAGGGGCATCAGACACCGGGGAGCTGTTTTTT
CASSQGASDTGELFF
>NA|TRBJ1-1|once|TRBV5-4
TGTGCCAGCAGCTCTAACGGACAGTCTTTCAGAACTGAAGCTTTCTTT
CASSSNGQSFRTEAFF
>NA|TRBJ2-5|NA|TRBV15
TGTGCCACCAGCAGAGAGGGGCCGAGTCCCGGGGGGACCCAGTACTTC
CATSREGPSPGGTQYF
>NA|TRBJ1-1|NA|TRBV28
TGTGCCAGCACCCTGGCACCCGGGGGGAACACTGAAGCTTTCTTT
CASTLAPGGNTEAFF
>NA|TRBJ2-1|NA|TRBV7-9
TGTGCCAGCAGCTTATACGGGTCCCCCCCGCACAATGAGCAGTTCTTC
CASSLYGSPPHNEQFF
>NA|TRBJ2-1|NA|TRBV29-1
TGCAGCGTTGAGGGGGCAGCCCTTACTTCCCTCTCCTACAATGAGCAGTTCTTC
CSVEGAALTSLSYNEQFF
>NA|TRBJ1-1|NA|TRBV4-3
TGCGCCAGCAGCCAAGATTTGGGGCTCATGAACACTGAAGCTTTCTTT
CASSQDLGLMNTEAFF
>NA|TRBJ2-2|NA|TRBV6-1
TGTGCCAGCAGTGAACAGGGTACCGGGGAGCTGTTTTTT
CASSEQGTGELFF
>NA|TRBJ2-7|NA|TRBV28
TGTGCCAGCAGTCTCCCCAGGGTCTACGAGCAGTACTTC
CASSLPRVYEQYF
>NA|TRBJ2-7|NA|TRBV27
TGTGCCAGCAGTCGGCACGGGACTGGAAAGTACGAGCAGTACTTC
CASSRHGTGKYEQYF
>TRBD1|TRBJ2-7|NA|TRBV27
TGTGCCAGCAGTACACTCCGGGACAGGGTTTACGAGCAGTACTTC
CASSTLRDRVYEQYF
>NA|TRBJ2-7|NA|TRBV7-2
TGTGCCAGCAGCTTAGGGTCAGGGCCCTACGAGCAGTACTTC
CASSLGSGPYEQYF
>TRBD1|TRBJ2-7|NA|TRBV6-5
TGTGCCAGCAGTAGGACAGGGTACGAGCAGTACTTC
CASSRTGYEQYF
>TRBD2|TRBJ2-1|NA|TRBV6-5
TGTGCCAGCAGTTTAGCGGGGGGCAAAACCTACAATGAGCAGTTCTTC
CASSLAGGKTYNEQFF
>NA|TRBJ2-1|NA|TRBV11-3
TGTGCCAGCAGTTATCGGGACTCCTACAATGAGCAGTTCTTC
CASSYRDSYNEQFF
>TRBD1|TRBJ2-7|NA|TRBV4-1
TGCGCCAGCAGCCAACGACAGGGGGTAATCGAGCAGTACTTC
CASSQRQGVIEQYF
>NA|TRBJ1-2|NA|TRBV5-1
TGCGCCAGTACCCAAACTGGGACACCAACTAACTATGGCTACACCTTC
CASTQTGTPTNYGYTF
>NA|TRBJ2-7|NA|TRBV6-6
TGTGCCAGTGGGCCCAGGGGCGTCGACGAGCAGTACTTC
CASGPRGVDEQYF
>TRBD1|TRBJ2-1|NA|TRBV5-6
TGTGCCAGCAGCTTGGGGAAGCAGGGGGCTATCTACAATGAGCAGTTCTTC
CASSLGKQGAIYNEQFF
>NA|TRBJ2-1|NA|TRBV25-1
TGTGCCAGCAGTGACCTCTCAGAGGTGAGCTCCTACAATGAGCAGTTCTTC
CASSDLSEVSSYNEQFF
>TRBD1|TRBJ2-1|NA|TRBV19
TGTGCCAGTAGTTGGGACAGGGTTAATGAGCAGTTCTTC
CASSWDRVNEQFF
>TRBD2|TRBJ2-1|NA|TRBV9
TGTGCCAGCAGCGTACAGCGGGAATACAATGAGCAGTTCTTC
CASSVQREYNEQFF
>TRBD2|TRBJ2-3|once|TRBV7-3
TGTGCCAGCAGCACGACTAGCGGGGGGCTGAGCACAGATACGCAGTATTTT
CASSTTSGGLSTDTQYF
>NA|TRBJ2-1|few|TRBV9
TGTGCCAGCAGCGTAGACGGGAGATATGAGCAGTTCTTC
CASSVDGRYEQFF
>TRBD1|TRBJ2-7|NA|TRBV7-2
TGTGCCAGCAGCTTCGGGACAGGGGGCTACGAGCAGTACTTC
CASSFGTGGYEQYF
>TRBD2|TRBJ2-5|NA|TRBV7-6
TGTGCCAGCAGCTTAGGTGGGACTACCTGGCACGGAGAGACCCAGTACTTC
CASSLGGTTWHGETQYF
>TRBD1|TRBJ1-2|NA|TRBV28
TGTGCCAGCAGTGATGCAGGGGGCCGCTATGGCTACACCTTC
CASSDAGGRYGYTF
>NA|TRBJ1-1|NA|TRBV19
TGTGCCAGTAAGGGAGACAGGCCGCCGGCGGGGGACACTGAAGCTTTCTTT
CASKGDRPPAGDTEAFF
>NA|TRBJ2-5|NA|TRBV9
TGTGCCAGCACCCCCCCGGTAGGGAGGGAGACCCAGTACTTC
CASTPPVGRETQYF
>NA|TRBJ1-4|NA|TRBV6-6
TGTGCCAGCAGCCTTGATTTCGGGGGTAACGAAAAACTGTTTTTT
CASSLDFGGNEKLFF
>TRBD2|TRBJ2-7|NA|TRBV5-8
TGTGCCAGCAGGGGGGAGGGCTACGAGCAGTACTTC
CASRGEGYEQYF
>TRBD1|TRBJ1-5|NA|TRBV18
TGTGCCAGCTCACCAAACAGGGGTCTAAGCAATCAGCCCCAGCATTTT
CASSPNRGLSNQPQHF
>TRBD1|TRBJ1-2|NA|TRBV28
TGTGCCAGCAAGACAGGGGGTGGTGGCTACACCTTC
CASKTGGGGYTF
>TRBD2|TRBJ2-7|NA|TRBV4-1
TGCGCCAGCAGCCAAGGGGACTACCCCTACGAGCAGTACTTC
CASSQGDYPYEQYF
>TRBD2|TRBJ2-3|few|TRBV6-4
TGTGCCAGCAGTCTTAGCGGGGGTAGCACAGATACGCAGTATTTT
CASSLSGGSTDTQYF
>TRBD1|TRBJ2-7|few|TRBV6-6
TGTGCCAGCAGTTACTCTTTCGACAGGGCCTACGAGCAGTACTTC
CASSYSFDRAYEQYF
>NA|TRBJ2-6|NA|TRBV14
TGTGCCAGCAGACTTTGGGACACGGCTTCTGGGGCCAACGTCCTGACTTTC
CASRLWDTASGANVLTF
>NA|TRBJ1-3|NA|TRBV28
TGTGCCAGCACCCAGGGTTACGGAAACACCATATATTTT
CASTQGYGNTIYF
>NA|TRBJ1-4|NA|TRBV28
TGTGCCAGCAGTTCACCGGGAGGGGATGAAAAACTGTTTTTT
CASSSPGGDEKLFF
>TRBD1|TRBJ1-5|NA|TRBV18
TGTGCCAGCTCACCAGGGACAGAGACCCAGCCCCAGCATTTT
CASSPGTETQPQHF
>NA|TRBJ1-1|NA|TRBV7-6
TGTGCCAGCAGCTCCCGGCCCGGGTTCGGGAACACTGAAGCTTTCTTT
CASSSRPGFGNTEAFF
>TRBD2|TRBJ2-5|NA|TRBV4-2
TGTGCCAGCAGCCGATCTAGCGGGGGGCAAGAGACCCAGTACTTC
CASSRSSGGQETQYF
>NA|TRBJ1-6|NA|TRBV28
TGTGCCAGCAGTTTACGACACCCCGGGACACCCCTCCACTTT
CASSLRHPGTPLHF
>NA|TRBJ2-3|NA|TRBV5-5
TGTGCCAGCACCATTGGACAGCTCGGCACAGATACGCAGTATTTT
CASTIGQLGTDTQYF
>TRBD1|TRBJ1-1|NA|TRBV27
TGTGCCAGCAGTGTGACAGGGGGCGTTATGAACACTGAAGCTTTCTTT
CASSVTGGVMNTEAFF